The 26 T cell receptor beta chains presented below share a single source sample, sequenced in a study of Ad26.COV2.S vaccination and SARS-CoV-2 variants. Assay: immunoSEQ multiplex PCR; the TCRdb copy retains only in-frame clones and omits some. This table holds about 460,000 clones, 80% to 90% found once. Noted treatment: about 20 received Ad26.COV2.S at low or high dose, single or two shots; about five received placebo; per-sample allocation not given. Collection of the samples took place on day 63 after the first injection of vaccine or placebo. The input for sequencing was peripheral blood, taken in a trial of Ad26.COV2.S vaccine versus placebo. These receptor sequences come from a person between 18 and 59 years old who received the Ad26.COV2.S COVID-19 vaccine or a placebo.

This rearrangement joins TRBV10-3 to TRBJ2-1, with D perhaps matching TRBD2 (5 bases). The CDR3 consists of 15 residues. The germline V gene encodes CDR1 ENHRY and CDR2 SYGVKD. The V gene lost 3 bases and the J gene lost 8 bases, with 17 bases spanning the gap. CDR3 in amino acids: CAISDASSSEDEQFF. The CDR3, as DNA: TGTGCCATCAGTGATGCGTCTAGCTCCGAGGATGAGCAGTTCTTC.

This clone was seen a few times. V usage is TRBV25-1 and J usage is TRBJ1-2; weak D call: TRBD1 (6 bases). The length of the CDR3 is 14 residues. The V and J ends lost 4 bases and 14 bases respectively, with 23 bases between them. Germline V CDR1 and CDR2: MGHDK, SYGVNS. The CDR3 is CASSAYRDTQPKTF. In DNA form, the CDR3 reads TGTGCCAGCAGTGCTTACCGGGACACCCAACCCAAGACCTTC.

This chain joins TRBV7-2 and TRBJ1-2; unclear D gene. The CDR3 runs 14 residues. V lost 2 bases and J 4 bases, leaving 11 bases between the germline ends. The germline CDR1 and CDR2 sequences are SGHTA and FQGNSA. In DNA form, the CDR3 reads TGTGCCAGCAGCTTAACTCCCGGGCTCTATGGCTACACCTTC. Translated, it gives CASSLTPGLYGYTF.

The rearrangement joins TRBV28 to TRBJ1-3; TRBD1 is a possible D gene (6 bases). The germline gives CDR1 MDHEN, CDR2 SYDVKM. The V and J ends lost 6 bases and 4 bases respectively, with 19 bases between them. This CDR3 is 16 amino acids long. CDR3 region: CASSLGGAGPGNTIYF. In nucleotides, the CDR3 is TGTGCCAGCAGCCTAGGGGGGGCTGGTCCGGGAAACACCATATATTTT.

V and J are TRBV15 and TRBJ1-1, with D maybe TRBD1 (6 bases). Trimming shortened V by 2 bases and J by 0 bases, and 13 bases separated the two germline ends. The length of the CDR3 is 16 residues. Germline V gives CDR1 LNHNV, CDR2 YYDKDF (reference sequence). This chain's CDR3 is CATSRWTVGMNTEAFF. CDR3 nucleotide sequence: TGTGCCACCAGCAGATGGACAGTAGGTATGAACACTGAAGCTTTCTTT. Complete variable domain (other parts from reference TRBV15 and TRBJ1-1): DAMVIQNPRYQVTQFGKPVTLSCSQTLNHNVMYWYQQKSSQAPKLLFHYYDKDFNNEADTPDNFQSRRPNTSFCFLDIRSPGLGDTAMYLCATSRWTVGMNTEAFFGQGTRLTVV.

The rearrangement links TRBV5-1 to TRBJ1-5; 8 bases match TRBD1. Looked up from germline, CDR1 is SGHRS and CDR2 is YFSETQ. V shed 4 bases, J shed 6 bases, and the junction held 9 bases outside the gene matches. The CDR3 sequence is 15 residues long. The CDR3 loop is CASSPQGESFQPQHF. In nucleotides, the CDR3 is TGCGCCAGCAGCCCACAGGGGGAATCGTTTCAGCCCCAGCATTTT.

The chain couples TRBV25-1 to TRBJ1-4; TRBD1 aligns across 7 bases. CDR3 size: 16 residues. Germline CDR1 and CDR2: MGHDK and SYGVNS. V was clipped by 4 bases and J by 0 bases; unmatched bases: 5. CDR3 region: CASSVGQGATNEKLFF. In DNA, the CDR3 is TGTGCCAGCAGTGTCGGGCAGGGGGCAACTAATGAAAAACTGTTTTTT.

By frequency in the sample, this clone is medium-sized (0.01 to 0.1%). The rearrangement uses TRBV30 and TRBJ2-2; TRBD1 agrees at 10 bases. V was pared by 3 bases and J by 7 bases, with 5 bases of the junction left unmatched. The germline V gene encodes CDR1 GTSNPN and CDR2 SVGIG (reference sequence). The CDR3 is 14 amino acids. This CDR3 is CAWRTGTGVGELFF. CDR3 nucleotides: TGTGCCTGGAGAACCGGGACAGGGGTCGGGGAGCTGTTTTTT. The variable domain in full, completed from reference TRBV30 and TRBJ2-2, reads SQTIHQWPATLVQPVGSPLSLECTVEGTSNPNLYWYRQAAGRGLQLLFYSVGIGQISSEVPQNLSASRPQDRQFILSSKKLLLSDSGFYLCAWRTGTGVGELFFGEGSRLTVL.

The chain joins TRBV7-2 to TRBJ2-4; no clear D. The CDR3 extends over 15 amino acids. Germline CDR1 reads SGHTA; CDR2 reads FQGNSA. The germline V and J ends were trimmed by 4 bases and 6 bases, with 16 bases remaining between them. The CDR3 is CASSSFPGSGNIQYF. In nucleotides, the CDR3 is TGTGCCAGCAGCTCCTTCCCGGGTTCGGGAAACATTCAGTACTTC.

The chain links TRBV10-3 to TRBJ2-3; TRBD2 might be the D (7 bases). Trimming took 2 bases from V and 5 from J, leaving 17 bases between them. The CDR3 consists of 16 residues. CDR1 is ENHRY and CDR2 is SYGVKD in the germline V gene. CDR3 amino acids: CAISEPTGRVGDTQYF. In DNA, the CDR3 is TGTGCCATCAGTGAGCCAACAGGGAGGGTTGGAGATACGCAGTATTTT.

The chain uses TRBV5-1 and TRBJ2-7; 9 bases are shared with TRBD1. The CDR3 covers 16 residues. With 0 bases clipped from V and 3 bases from J, the junction kept 7 bases outside the gene matches. Germline V gene lookup returns CDR1 SGHRS and CDR2 YFSETQ. Here the CDR3 DNA reads TGCGCCAGCAGCTTGGGCGGGACAGGGACCCTCTACGAGCAGTACTTC. As protein: CASSLGGTGTLYEQYF.

The CDR3 loop is CASSRWGGGFTEAFF. CDR3 nucleotides: TGTGCCAGCAGTCGTTGGGGTGGGGGCTTCACTGAAGCTTTCTTT. V is TRBV7-9 and J is TRBJ1-1, with D perhaps TRBD1 (6 bases). The germline V and J ends were trimmed by 6 bases and 4 bases, with 18 bases remaining between them. Germline lookup yields CDR1 SEHNR and CDR2 FQNEAQ (reference sequence). This CDR3 spans 15 amino acids.

The J gene is TRBJ2-3, the V gene TRBV4-1; 8 bases align to TRBD2. Germline V CDR1 and CDR2: MGHRA, YSYEKL. V lost 1 base and J lost 1; bases outside the gene matches: 7. The length of the CDR3 is 17 residues. The CDR3 here is CASSQGRGAWRTDTQYF. The CDR3 DNA is TGCGCCAGCAGCCAAGGGCGGGGGGCTTGGCGCACAGATACGCAGTATTTT.

The V call is TRBV14, the J call TRBJ1-2; D gene uncertain. The V end lost 1 base, the J end lost 2 bases, and 2 bases lay between the germline ends. The CDR3 contains 12 residues. The germline gives CDR1 SGHDN, CDR2 FVKESK. The CDR3: CASSQANYGYTF. The CDR3 DNA is TGTGCCAGCAGCCAAGCGAACTATGGCTACACCTTC.

This sequence joins TRBV2 and TRBJ2-2, with TRBD2 matching 11 bases. The germline V gene has CDR1 SNHLY and CDR2 FYNNEI. The CDR3 totals 17 residues. V lost 10 bases to trimming and J lost 4 bases; unmatched junction nucleotides: 14. The CDR3 DNA is TGTGCCAAAGCTCGGGCTAGCGGGAGGTTGGGCACCGGGGAGCTGTTTTTT. Amino acids: CAKARASGRLGTGELFF.

Of note for this clone: Within the sample, other DNA sequences also encode this same CDR3. The genes are TRBV11-2 and TRBJ1-5; D gene unclear. The CDR3 loop spans 13 amino acids. Trimming pared 1 base from V and 0 bases from J, leaving 1 base between. CDR1 is SGHAT and CDR2 is FQNNGV in the germline V gene. The CDR3 protein is CASSLVSNQPQHF. The CDR3 DNA follows: TGTGCCAGCAGCTTAGTTAGCAATCAGCCCCAGCATTTT.

The chain links TRBV2 to TRBJ2-3; no definite D call. V was cut by 2 bases and J by 2 bases, with 8 bases left in between. This CDR3 region has 14 residues. Looked up from germline, CDR1 is SNHLY and CDR2 is FYNNEI. The CDR3 DNA sequence: TGTGCCAGCAGTGAAAGGCCTCTCACAGATACGCAGTATTTT. Translation: CASSERPLTDTQYF.

The V call is TRBV5-4, the J call TRBJ2-7; D ambiguous. The CDR3 consists of 14 residues. V was pared by 0 bases and J by 0 bases, with 7 bases between. Germline assignment: CDR1 SGHNT and CDR2 YYREEE (reference sequence). DNA for the CDR3: TGTGCCAGCAGCTTGGAGGCGAGCTCCTACGAGCAGTACTTC. This encodes CASSLEASSYEQYF.

This chain links TRBV5-5 with TRBJ2-3, with TRBD1 matching 7 bases. In germline, CDR1 is SGHKS, CDR2 YYEKEE (reference sequence). CDR3 size: 16 residues. The V segment lost 0 bases and the J segment 2 bases; nucleotides outside the gene matches: 6. In DNA, the CDR3 is TGTGCCAGCAGCTTGGTTGGCCAGGGGGTCACAGATACGCAGTATTTT. Protein sequence: CASSLVGQGVTDTQYF.

The rearrangement links TRBV7-9 to TRBJ1-2; 7 nucleotides align to TRBD1. J lost 3 bases, V lost 6 bases, and 4 bases had no gene match. This CDR3 region has 13 residues. CDR1 SEHNR and CDR2 FQNEAQ come from the germline V gene (reference sequence). This chain's CDR3 is CASRTGRDYGYTF. The CDR3 DNA reads as TGTGCCAGCAGGACAGGGCGGGACTATGGCTACACCTTC.

The chain recombines TRBV19 with TRBJ2-5, with D perhaps given as TRBD1 or TRBD2 (5 bases each). Germline CDR1 reads LNHDA; CDR2 reads SQIVND (reference sequence). Trimming pared 5 bases from V and 4 bases from J, leaving 11 bases between. CDR3 length equals 13 residues. The chain's CDR3 is CASSGTPGETQYF. The CDR3, as DNA: TGTGCCAGTAGTGGGACCCCGGGAGAGACCCAGTACTTC.

The J gene is TRBJ1-1, the V gene TRBV15; 7 nucleotides line up with TRBD1. In germline, CDR1 is LNHNV, CDR2 YYDKDF (reference sequence). The trim removed 1 base at V and 1 base at J, leaving 3 bases unmatched. The CDR3 extends over 15 amino acids. The CDR3 nucleotides read TGTGCCACCAGCAGAGTTGCAGGGGGGAACACTGAAGCTTTCTTT. Encoded protein: CATSRVAGGNTEAFF.

The rearrangement links TRBV11-3 to TRBJ2-7; D possibly uses TRBD1 or TRBD2 (5 bases each). The CDR3 is 13 residues long. Germline CDR1 and CDR2: SGHNT and YENEEA. V gave up 5 bases and J gave up 5 bases, with 13 bases separating them. The CDR3 coding sequence is TGTGCCAGCAGCCGAGGGGCTCCGGACGAGCAGTACTTC. This translates into CASSRGAPDEQYF.

V gene TRBV12-2 combines with J gene TRBJ1-4; the table's D call, TRBD1, was not checked against the DNA. TRBV12-2 represents a pseudogene. CDR3 length equals 16 residues. This CDR3 is CASRSPQQGADEKLFF. CDR3 bases: TGTGCAAGTCGCTCCCCGCAACAGGGGGCGGATGAAAAACTGTTTTTT.

The rearrangement joins TRBV10-3 to TRBJ2-1, with D perhaps TRBD2 (5 bases). CDR3 length equals 14 residues. V lost 3 bases and J lost 0, with 6 bases in between. Per germline, CDR1 ENHRY and CDR2 SYGVKD. CDR3 amino acids: CAISESGSYNEQFF. CDR3 sequence (DNA): TGTGCCATCAGTGAAAGCGGCTCCTACAATGAGCAGTTCTTC.

This clone was observed a handful of times. The rearrangement links TRBV6-5 to TRBJ1-6; D is unresolved. The CDR3 extends over 15 amino acids. CDR1 and CDR2 from the germline V gene are MNHEY and SVGAGI. Trimming cost V 3 bases and J 8 bases, with 14 bases left between them. The CDR3 here is CASSYRIQSYSPLHF. CDR3 nucleotide sequence: TGTGCCAGCAGTTATCGGATACAGTCCTATTCACCCCTCCACTTT.